This T cell receptor beta chain comes out of a study of shared clonotypes between healthy human individuals. Produced via immunoSEQ multiplex PCR; TCRdb's table is partial and in-frame only. This sample has about 770,000 clones, with just under 75% found just once. Germline loops: CDR1 SGHRS, CDR2 YFSETQ. This CDR3 region has 14 residues. V dropped 6 bases and J dropped 6; count of bases not matched to a gene: 9. The J gene is TRBJ2-1, the V gene TRBV5-1; 7 bases are shared with TRBD2. The sample was memory CD4+ T cells sorted from blood. Subset: CD45RA-negative fraction. This clonotype was obtained from a woman in her 30s in good health. CDR3 sequence: CASKIAGDGNEQFF. The CDR3 nucleotides are TGCGCCAGCAAGATCGCGGGAGACGGCAATGAGCAGTTCTTC.